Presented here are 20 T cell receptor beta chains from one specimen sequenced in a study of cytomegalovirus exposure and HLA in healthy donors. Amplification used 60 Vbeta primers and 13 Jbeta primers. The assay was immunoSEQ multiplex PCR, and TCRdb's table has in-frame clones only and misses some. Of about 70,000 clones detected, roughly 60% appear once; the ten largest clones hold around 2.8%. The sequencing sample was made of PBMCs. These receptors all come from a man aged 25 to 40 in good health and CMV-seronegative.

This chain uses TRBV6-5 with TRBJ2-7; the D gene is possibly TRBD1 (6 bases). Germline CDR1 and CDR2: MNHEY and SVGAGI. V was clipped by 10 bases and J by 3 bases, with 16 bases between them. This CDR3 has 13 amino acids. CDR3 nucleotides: TGTGCCATCCGCCAGGGGCAAGGCTACGAGCAGTACTTC. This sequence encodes CAIRQGQGYEQYF.

The CDR3 reads CASSLTRGNTEAFF. DNA for the CDR3: TGTGCCAGCAGCTTAACTAGAGGGAACACTGAAGCTTTCTTT. V is TRBV7-3 and J is TRBJ1-1, with no clear D. Trimming removed 0 bases from V and 1 base from J, with 6 bases in between. The germline V gene encodes CDR1 SGHTA and CDR2 FQGTGA. There are 14 residues in the CDR3.

CDR3 in amino acids: CASSSLPNEQYF. In nucleotides, the CDR3 is TGTGCCAGCAGCTCACTTCCCAACGAGCAGTACTTC. V is TRBV7-8 and J is TRBJ2-7, with D unclear. The CDR3 is 12 amino acids. The germline gives CDR1 SGHVS, CDR2 FQNEAQ. Trimming left V 4 bases short and J 5 bases short, with 9 bases between.

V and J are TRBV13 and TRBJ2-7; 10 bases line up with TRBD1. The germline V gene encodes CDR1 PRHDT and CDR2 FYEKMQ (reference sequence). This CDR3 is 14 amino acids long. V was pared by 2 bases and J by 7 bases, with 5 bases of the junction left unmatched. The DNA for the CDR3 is TGTGCCAGCAGCTTAAGACAGGGGGCAGGAGAGCAGTACTTC. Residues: CASSLRQGAGEQYF.

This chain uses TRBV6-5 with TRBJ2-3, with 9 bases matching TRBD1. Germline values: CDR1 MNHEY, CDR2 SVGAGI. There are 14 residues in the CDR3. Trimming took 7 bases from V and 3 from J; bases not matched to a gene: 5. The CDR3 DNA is TGTGCCAGCACCCGGACAGGGGAGACAGATACGCAGTATTTT. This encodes CASTRTGETDTQYF.

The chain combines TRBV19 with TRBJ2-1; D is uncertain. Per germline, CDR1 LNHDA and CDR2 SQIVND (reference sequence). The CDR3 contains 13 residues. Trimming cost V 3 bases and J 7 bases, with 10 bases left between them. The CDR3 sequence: CASSISFGNEQFF. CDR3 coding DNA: TGTGCCAGTAGTATTAGCTTTGGGAATGAGCAGTTCTTC.

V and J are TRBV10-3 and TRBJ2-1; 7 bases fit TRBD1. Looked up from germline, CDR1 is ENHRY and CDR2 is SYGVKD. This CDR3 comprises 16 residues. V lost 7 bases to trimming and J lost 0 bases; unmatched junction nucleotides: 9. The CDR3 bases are TGTGCCATCACCACGACAGGGATATTCTCCTACAATGAGCAGTTCTTC. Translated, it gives CAITTTGIFSYNEQFF.

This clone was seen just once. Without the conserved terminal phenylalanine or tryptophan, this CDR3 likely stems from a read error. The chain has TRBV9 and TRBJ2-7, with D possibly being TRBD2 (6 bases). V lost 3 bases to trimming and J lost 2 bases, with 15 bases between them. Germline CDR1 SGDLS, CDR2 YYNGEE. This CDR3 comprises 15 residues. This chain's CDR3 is CASSAHGSSTYEQYL. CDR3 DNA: TGTGCCAGCAGCGCCCACGGGAGCTCAACCTACGAGCAGTACCTC.

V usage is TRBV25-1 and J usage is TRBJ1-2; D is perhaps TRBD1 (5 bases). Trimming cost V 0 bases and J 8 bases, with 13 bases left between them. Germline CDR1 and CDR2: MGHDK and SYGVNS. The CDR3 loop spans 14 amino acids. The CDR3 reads CASSEYQGLGGYTF. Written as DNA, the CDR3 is TGTGCCAGCAGTGAATATCAGGGTCTGGGAGGCTACACCTTC.

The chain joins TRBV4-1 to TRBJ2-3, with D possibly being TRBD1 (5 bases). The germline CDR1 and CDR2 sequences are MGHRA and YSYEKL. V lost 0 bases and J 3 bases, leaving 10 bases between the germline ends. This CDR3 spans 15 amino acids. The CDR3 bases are TGCGCCAGCAGCCAAGAGCTAGGGGCGACAGATACGCAGTATTTT. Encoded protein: CASSQELGATDTQYF.

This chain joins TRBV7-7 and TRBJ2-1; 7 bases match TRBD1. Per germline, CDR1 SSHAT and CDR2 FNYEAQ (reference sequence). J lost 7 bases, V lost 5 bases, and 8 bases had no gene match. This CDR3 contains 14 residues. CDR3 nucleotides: TGTGCCAGCAGCCGAGACAGGGCCGGGAATGAGCAGTTCTTC. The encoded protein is CASSRDRAGNEQFF.

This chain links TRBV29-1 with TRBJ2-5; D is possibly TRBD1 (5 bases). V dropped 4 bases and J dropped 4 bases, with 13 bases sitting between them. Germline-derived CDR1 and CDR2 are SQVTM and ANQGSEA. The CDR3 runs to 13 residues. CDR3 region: CSVVARVPETQYF. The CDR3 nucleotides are TGCAGCGTTGTTGCCAGGGTACCAGAGACCCAGTACTTC. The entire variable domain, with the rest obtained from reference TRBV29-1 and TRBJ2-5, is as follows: SAVISQKPSRDICQRGTSLTIQCQVDSQVTMMFWYRQQPGQSLTLIATANQGSEATYESGFVIDKFPISRPNLTFSTLTVSNMSPEDSSIYLCSVVARVPETQYFGPGTRLLVL.

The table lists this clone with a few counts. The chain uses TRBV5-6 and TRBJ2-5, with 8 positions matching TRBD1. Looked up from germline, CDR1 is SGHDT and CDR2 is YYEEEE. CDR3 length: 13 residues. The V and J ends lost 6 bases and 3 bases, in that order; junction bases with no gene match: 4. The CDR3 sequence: CASTKQGEETQYF. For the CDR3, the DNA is TGTGCCAGCACCAAACAGGGGGAAGAGACCCAGTACTTC.

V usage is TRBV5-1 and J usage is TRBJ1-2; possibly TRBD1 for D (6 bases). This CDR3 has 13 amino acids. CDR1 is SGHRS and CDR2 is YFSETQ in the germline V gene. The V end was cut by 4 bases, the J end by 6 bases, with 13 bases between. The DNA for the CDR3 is TGCGCCAGCAGCGTAACAGGGTACGATGGCTACACCTTC. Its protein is CASSVTGYDGYTF.

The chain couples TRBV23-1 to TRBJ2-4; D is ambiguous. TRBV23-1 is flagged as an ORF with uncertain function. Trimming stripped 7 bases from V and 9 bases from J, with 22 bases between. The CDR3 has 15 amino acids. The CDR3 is CASTLSPVSLGIQYF. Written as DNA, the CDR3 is TGCGCCAGCACCCTAAGCCCGGTGAGTCTCGGCATTCAGTACTTC.

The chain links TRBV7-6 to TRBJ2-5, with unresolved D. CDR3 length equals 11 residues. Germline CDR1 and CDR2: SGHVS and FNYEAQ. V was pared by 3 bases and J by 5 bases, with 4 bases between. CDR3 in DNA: TGTGCCAGCAGCTTGAGCGAGACCCAGTACTTC. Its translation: CASSLSETQYF.

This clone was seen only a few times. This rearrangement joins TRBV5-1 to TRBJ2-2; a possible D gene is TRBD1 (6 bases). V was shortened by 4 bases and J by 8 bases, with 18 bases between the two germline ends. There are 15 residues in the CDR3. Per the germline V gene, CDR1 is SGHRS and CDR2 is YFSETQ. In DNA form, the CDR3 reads TGCGCCAGCAGCGCCACGCAGGGGTCGGCTGGGGAGCTGTTTTTT. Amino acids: CASSATQGSAGELFF.

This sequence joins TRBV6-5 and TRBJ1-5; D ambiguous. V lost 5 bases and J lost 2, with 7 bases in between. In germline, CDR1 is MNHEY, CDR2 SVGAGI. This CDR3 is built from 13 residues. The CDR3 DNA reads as TGTGCCAGCAGTCCCTTTCGCAATCAGCCCCAGCATTTT. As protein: CASSPFRNQPQHF.

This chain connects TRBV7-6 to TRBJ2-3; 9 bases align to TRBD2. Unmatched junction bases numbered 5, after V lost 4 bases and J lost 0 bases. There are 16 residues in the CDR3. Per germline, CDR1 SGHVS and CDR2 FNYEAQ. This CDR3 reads CASSSTTSGSTDTQYF. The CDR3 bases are TGTGCCAGCAGCTCAACAACTAGCGGGAGCACAGATACGCAGTATTTT.

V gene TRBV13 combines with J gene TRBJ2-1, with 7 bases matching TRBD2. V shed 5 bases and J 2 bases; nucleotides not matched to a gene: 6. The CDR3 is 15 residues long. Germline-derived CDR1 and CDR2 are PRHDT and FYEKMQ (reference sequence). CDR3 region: CASSQSGVPYNEQFF. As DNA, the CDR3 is TGTGCCAGCAGCCAGAGCGGGGTCCCCTACAATGAGCAGTTCTTC.